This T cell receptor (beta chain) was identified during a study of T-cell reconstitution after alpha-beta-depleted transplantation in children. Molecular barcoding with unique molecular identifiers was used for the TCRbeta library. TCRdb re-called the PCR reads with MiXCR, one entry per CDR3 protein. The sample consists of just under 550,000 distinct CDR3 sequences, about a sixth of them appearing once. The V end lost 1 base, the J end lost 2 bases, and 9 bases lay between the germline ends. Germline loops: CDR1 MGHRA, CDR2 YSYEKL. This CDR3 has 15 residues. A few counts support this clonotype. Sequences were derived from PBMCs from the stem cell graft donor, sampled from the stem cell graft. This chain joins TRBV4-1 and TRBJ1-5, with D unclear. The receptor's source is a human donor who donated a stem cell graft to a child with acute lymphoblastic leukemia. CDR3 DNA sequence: TGCGCCAGCAGCCAAGTCCGCTCCGGCAATCAGCCCCAGCATTTT. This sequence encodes CASSQVRSGNQPQHF.